This record looks at one T cell receptor beta chain sequence and its context. Its matching antigen is unknown. This sample was included in a study of identical twins. Germline lookup yields CDR1 MNHEY and CDR2 SVGEGT. The CDR3 has 13 residues. The V end was cut by 6 bases, the J end by 3 bases, with 12 bases between. Study findings and constraints: Twin-shared out-of-frame alpha sequences were enriched for low generation probability. The study found weaker excess twin sharing in beta out-of-frame sequences.

Template switching added a universal primer site; cDNA carried unique molecular identifiers. In TCRdb, the 5' RACE reads were re-called with MiXCR into one record per CDR3 protein. The table shows 500,000 or so distinct CDR3 sequences, with about 13% occurring only once. The sample was also reused in another study, on yellow fever vaccine responses in identical twins. That work contributes: A vaccine T cell response that seemed partly convergent and partly personalized was reported in twins.

The sample comprised CD4+ T cells sorted from blood. The gene calls are TRBV6-2 or TRBV6-3 and TRBJ2-7; D call uncertain. The receptor's source is a woman under 30 in good health. Here the CDR3 reads CASRGTYSYEQYF. The CDR3 DNA follows: TGTGCCAGCAGGGGTACCTATAGCTACGAGCAGTACTTC.